The 5 T cell receptor beta chains below come from one sample, sequenced in a study of blood T cell repertoires in COVID-19. Produced via immunoSEQ multiplex PCR; TCRdb's table is partial and in-frame only. The sample shows 52,000 or so clones, 90% of them seen only once. Sequences were obtained from peripheral blood. Source of these receptors: a middle-aged man with acute or convalescent COVID-19.

The V call is TRBV7-9, the J call TRBJ1-1; 9 positions agree with TRBD1. Germline trimming cut 3 bases from V and 1 base from J; bases unmatched to any gene: 6. Germline assignment: CDR1 SEHNR and CDR2 FQNEAQ (reference sequence). The CDR3 runs to 16 residues. The CDR3 loop is CASSFDPGQGNTEAFF. The CDR3 nucleotides read TGTGCCAGCAGCTTCGACCCGGGACAGGGGAACACTGAAGCTTTCTTT. Supplemented by reference TRBV7-9 and TRBJ1-1, the full variable domain reads DTGVSQNPRHKITKRGQNVTFRCDPISEHNRLYWYRQTLGQGPEFLTYFQNEAQLEKSRLLSDRFSAERPKGSFSTLEIQRTEQGDSAMYLCASSFDPGQGNTEAFFGQGTRLTVV.

This sequence joins TRBV29-1 and TRBJ1-1, with 9 positions matching TRBD1. CDR3 length: 14 residues. Per germline, CDR1 SQVTM and CDR2 ANQGSEA. Trimming at V came to 2 bases and at J to 3 bases, leaving 4 bases not matched to a gene. The CDR3 bases are TGCAGCGTTGAACACAGGGGGCAGGACACTGAAGCTTTCTTT. This translates into CSVEHRGQDTEAFF.

V gene TRBV11-2 combines with J gene TRBJ1-1, with 8 bases fitting TRBD1. This CDR3 comprises 13 residues. The germline V gene encodes CDR1 SGHAT and CDR2 FQNNGV. V lost 4 bases, J lost 8 bases, and 6 bases stayed unmatched. CDR3 residues: CASSSRRQGEAFF. The CDR3 region has the DNA TGTGCCAGCAGCTCCCGAAGACAGGGGGAAGCTTTCTTT.

This clone was found a few times. This rearrangement joins TRBV7-9 to TRBJ2-4; no reliable D call. Germline CDR1 and CDR2: SEHNR and FQNEAQ (reference sequence). V was cut by 2 bases and J by 3 bases, with 11 bases left in between. The CDR3 runs to 15 residues. Written as DNA, the CDR3 is TGTGCCAGCAGCTTACCAGGTTCGGACAAAAACATTCAGTACTTC. It codes for CASSLPGSDKNIQYF.

This chain joins TRBV27 and TRBJ2-1; TRBD2 matches at 9 bases. The V and J ends lost 9 bases and 6 bases, in that order; junction bases with no gene match: 6. The CDR3 is 13 amino acids. CDR1 is MNHEY, CDR2 SMNVEV, per germline (reference sequence). For the CDR3, the DNA is TGTGCCAGTTCCAGACTAGCGGCCAATGAGCAGTTCTTC. Residues: CASSRLAANEQFF.